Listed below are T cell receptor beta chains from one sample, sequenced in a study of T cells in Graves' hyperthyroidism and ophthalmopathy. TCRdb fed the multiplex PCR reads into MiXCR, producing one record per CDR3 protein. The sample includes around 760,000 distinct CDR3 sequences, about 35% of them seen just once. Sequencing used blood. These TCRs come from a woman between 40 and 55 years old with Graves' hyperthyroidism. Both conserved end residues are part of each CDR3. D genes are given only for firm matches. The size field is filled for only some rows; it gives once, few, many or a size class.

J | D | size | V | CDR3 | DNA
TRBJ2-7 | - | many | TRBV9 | CASSGGAALVDDEQYF | TGTGCCAGCAGCGGAGGGGCCGCGCTAGTAGATGACGAGCAGTACTTC
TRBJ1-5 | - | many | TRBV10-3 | CAISDSQGSQPQHF | TGTGCCATCAGTGATTCACAGGGCAGTCAGCCCCAGCATTTT
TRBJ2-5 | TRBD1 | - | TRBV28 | CASSNADRFETQYF | TGTGCCAGCAGTAACGCGGACAGGTTTGAGACCCAGTACTTC
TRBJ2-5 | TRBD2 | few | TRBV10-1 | CASSRGGSEETQYF | TGCGCCAGCAGTCGCGGGGGGTCGGAGGAGACCCAGTACTTC
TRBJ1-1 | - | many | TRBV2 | CASTFSRGNTEAFF | TGTGCCAGCACATTTTCGCGGGGGAACACTGAAGCTTTCTTT
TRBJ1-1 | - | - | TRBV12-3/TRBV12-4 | CASSLAPEGAFF | TGTGCCAGCAGTTTAGCTCCGGAAGGGGCTTTCTTT
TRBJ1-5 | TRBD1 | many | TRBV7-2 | CASSNRGQAQHF | TGTGCCAGCAGCAACAGGGGACAAGCCCAGCATTTT
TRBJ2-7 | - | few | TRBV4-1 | CASSQLARVDEQYF | TGCGCCAGCAGCCAACTCGCCAGGGTCGACGAGCAGTACTTC
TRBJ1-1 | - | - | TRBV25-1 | CASSIPGSEAFF | TGTGCCAGCAGTATACCCGGGTCTGAAGCTTTCTTC
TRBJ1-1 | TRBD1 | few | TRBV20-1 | CSAPGQGVLMGTEAFF | TGCAGTGCGCCCGGACAGGGTGTTTTAATGGGCACTGAAGCTTTCTTT
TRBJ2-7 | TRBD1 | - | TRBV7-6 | CASSPGQGAKEQYF | TGTGCCAGCAGCCCCGGACAGGGGGCAAAAGAGCAGTACTTC
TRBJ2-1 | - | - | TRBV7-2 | CASSPEALDEQFF | TGTGCCAGCAGCCCCGAGGCGTTGGATGAGCAGTTCTTC
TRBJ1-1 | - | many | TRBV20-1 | CSAHPGNTEAFF | TGCAGTGCCCATCCAGGGAACACTGAAGCTTTCTTT
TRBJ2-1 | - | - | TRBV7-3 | CASSAAGTYNEQFF | TGTGCCAGCAGTGCAGCAGGGACCTACAATGAGCAGTTCTTC
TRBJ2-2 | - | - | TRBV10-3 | CAISPGLSGDTGELFF | TGTGCCATCAGTCCGGGACTCTCCGGGGACACCGGGGAGCTGTTTTTT
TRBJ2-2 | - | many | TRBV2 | CASSSDSLQNTGELFF | TGTGCCAGCAGTTCCGACAGTTTACAGAACACCGGGGAGCTGTTTTTT
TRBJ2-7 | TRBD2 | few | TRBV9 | CASSQNIGLAEEQYF | TGTGCCAGCAGCCAGAATATTGGACTAGCGGAAGAGCAGTACTTC
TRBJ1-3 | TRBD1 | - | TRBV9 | CASSVGQGHLRRSGNTIYF | TGTGCCAGCAGCGTAGGACAGGGACACCTAAGACGCTCTGGAAACACCATATATTTT
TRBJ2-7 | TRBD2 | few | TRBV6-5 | CASTPSGGAYEQYF | TGTGCCAGCACTCCTAGCGGGGGGGCCTACGAGCAGTACTTC
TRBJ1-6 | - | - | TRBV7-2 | CASSLGLAGDSPLHF | TGTGCCAGCAGCCTGGGACTAGCGGGGGACTCACCCCTCCACTTT
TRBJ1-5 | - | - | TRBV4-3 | CASSQDRHSNQPQHF | TGCGCCAGCAGCCAGGATAGGCATAGCAATCAGCCCCAGCATTTT
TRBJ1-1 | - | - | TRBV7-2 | CASSPGDIRWDTEAFF | TGTGCCAGCAGCCCCGGGGACATTCGCTGGGACACTGAAGCTTTCTTT
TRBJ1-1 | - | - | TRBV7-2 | CASSLAAVANAEAFF | TGTGCCAGCAGCTTAGCGGCGGTGGCGAACGCTGAAGCTTTCTTT
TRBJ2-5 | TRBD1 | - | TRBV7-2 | CASSVGRQGARQETQYF | TGTGCCAGCAGCGTTGGGCGCCAGGGGGCTAGGCAAGAGACCCAGTACTTC
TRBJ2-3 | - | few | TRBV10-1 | CASRGPGDTDTQYF | TGCGCCAGCAGGGGACCGGGGGACACAGATACGCAGTATTTT
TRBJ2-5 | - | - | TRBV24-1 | CATSDLRGNQPQYF | TGTGCCACCAGTGATTTGAGGGGAAATCAGCCCCAGTACTTC
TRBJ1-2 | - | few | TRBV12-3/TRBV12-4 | CASSPRASFNYGYTF | TGTGCCAGCAGTCCCCGGGCGTCATTTAACTATGGCTACACCTTC
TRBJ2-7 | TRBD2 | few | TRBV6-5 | CASSYGSGIAYEQYF | TGTGCCAGCAGTTACGGCAGCGGGATTGCCTACGAGCAGTACTTC
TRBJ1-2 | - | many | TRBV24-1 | CATSDGPRQGRTNYGYTF | TGTGCCACCAGTGACGGCCCTCGGCAGGGAAGGACTAACTATGGCTACACCTTC
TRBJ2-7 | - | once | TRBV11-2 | CASSYWAGYSYEQYF | TGTGCCAGCAGTTATTGGGCGGGATACTCCTACGAGCAGTACTTC
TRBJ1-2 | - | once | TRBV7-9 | CASSPIGTGRKANYGYTF | TGTGCCAGCAGCCCCATCGGGACGGGACGGAAAGCTAACTATGGCTACACCTTC
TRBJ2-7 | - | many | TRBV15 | CATSRDQGPYEQYF | TGTGCCACCAGCAGAGATCAAGGTCCATACGAGCAGTACTTC
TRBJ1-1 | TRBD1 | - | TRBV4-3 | CASSQGTGQEAFF | TGCGCCAGCAGCCAAGGGACAGGCCAAGAAGCTTTCTTT
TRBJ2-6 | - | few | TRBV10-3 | CAISEPTGANVLTF | TGTGCCATCAGTGAGCCGACGGGGGCCAACGTCCTGACTTTC
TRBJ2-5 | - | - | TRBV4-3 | CASSQDVTSGKTQYF | TGCGCCAGCAGCCAAGATGTTACTAGTGGAAAGACCCAGTACTTC
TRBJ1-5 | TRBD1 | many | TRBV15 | CATWTGEGNQPQHF | TGTGCCACTTGGACAGGGGAGGGCAATCAGCCCCAGCATTTT
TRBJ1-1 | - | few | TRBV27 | CASTPSKGAFF | TGTGCCAGCACCCCATCCAAGGGGGCTTTCTTT
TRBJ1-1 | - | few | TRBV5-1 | CASSLRQGKNTEAFF | TGCGCCAGCAGCTTGAGGCAGGGCAAGAACACTGAAGCTTTCTTT
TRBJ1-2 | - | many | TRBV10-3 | CAISDFVGYTF | TGTGCCATCAGTGATTTTGTTGGCTACACCTTC
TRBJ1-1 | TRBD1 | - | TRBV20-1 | CSARWDREAFF | TGCAGTGCTAGATGGGACAGGGAGGCTTTCTTT
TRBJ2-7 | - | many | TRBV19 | CASSARTPTYEQYF | TGTGCCAGTAGTGCTAGGACGCCTACCTACGAGCAGTACTTC
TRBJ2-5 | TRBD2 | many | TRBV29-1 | CSVPGLAGETQYF | TGCAGCGTCCCGGGACTAGCGGGAGAGACCCAGTACTTC
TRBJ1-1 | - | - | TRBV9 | CASSVGVRPGEEGTEAFF | TGTGCCAGCAGCGTAGGGGTTAGACCCGGTGAAGAAGGGACTGAAGCTTTCTTT
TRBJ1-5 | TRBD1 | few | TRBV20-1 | CSARAGGNQPQHF | TGCAGTGCTAGAGCAGGGGGTAATCAGCCCCAGCATTTT
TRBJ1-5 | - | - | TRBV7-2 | CASSLGGLPQHF | TGTGCCAGCAGCTTAGGGGGGTTGCCCCAGCATTTT
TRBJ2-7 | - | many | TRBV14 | CASSQTGGYEQYF | TGTGCTAGCAGCCAGACCGGGGGCTACGAGCAGTACTTC
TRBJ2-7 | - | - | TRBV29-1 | CSAEPRYNEQYF | TGCAGCGCGGAACCGAGGTACAATGAGCAGTACTTC
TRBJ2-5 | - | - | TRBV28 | CASNSRWEKQETQYF | TGTGCCAGCAATTCCCGGTGGGAGAAACAAGAGACCCAGTACTTC
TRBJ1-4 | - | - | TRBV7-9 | CASSSRGAEGEKLFF | TGTGCCAGCAGCTCGCGGGGAGCCGAAGGAGAAAAACTGTTTTTT
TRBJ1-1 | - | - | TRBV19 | CASSILLGTPEAFF | TGTGCCAGTAGTATTCTCTTGGGTACGCCTGAAGCTTTCTTT
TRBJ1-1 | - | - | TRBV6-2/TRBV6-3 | CASISFGNTEAFF | TGTGCCAGCATTTCTTTCGGGAACACTGAAGCTTTCTTT
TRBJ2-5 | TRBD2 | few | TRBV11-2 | CASNPVTSGRAQETQYF | TGTGCCAGCAACCCCGTGACGAGCGGGAGGGCCCAAGAGACCCAGTACTTC
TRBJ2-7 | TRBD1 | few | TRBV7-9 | CASRRTGGSYEQYF | TGTGCCAGCAGGAGGACAGGAGGCTCCTACGAGCAGTACTTC
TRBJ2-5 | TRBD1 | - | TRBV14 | CASSQGSGTGQETQYF | TGTGCCAGCAGCCAAGGATCCGGGACAGGGCAAGAGACCCAGTACTTC
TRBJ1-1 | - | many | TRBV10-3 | CAISEKGSNTEAFF | TGTGCCATCAGTGAGAAGGGCAGTAACACTGAAGCTTTCTTT